This entry lists 27 T cell receptor beta chains sequenced from one sample in a study of OX40 agonist ivuxolimab in advanced cancers. Assay: immunoSEQ multiplex PCR; the TCRdb copy retains only in-frame clones and omits some. The sample lists more than 9,500 clones, around 66% occurring once. The starting material was CD4+ or CD8+ T cells sorted from blood, obtained in a trial of the OX40 agonist ivuxolimab. Receptors originate from an adult with an advanced solid tumor such as melanoma, head and neck, liver or kidney cancer.

The chain has TRBV7-9 and TRBJ1-2; D call uncertain. The CDR3 is made up of 15 amino acids. Trimming left V 2 bases short and J 7 bases short, with 17 bases between. Germline values: CDR1 SEHNR, CDR2 FQNEAQ (reference sequence). CDR3 in amino acids: CASSLKDDRAPGYTF. CDR3 coding DNA: TGTGCCAGCAGCTTAAAGGATGACCGGGCCCCTGGCTACACCTTC.

The chain combines TRBV5-5 with TRBJ1-1; 7 nucleotides align to TRBD1. Germline CDR1 SGHKS, CDR2 YYEKEE (reference sequence). J was trimmed by 4 bases and V by 0 bases; bases with no gene match: 3. The CDR3 loop spans 14 amino acids. CDR3 sequence (DNA): TGTGCCAGCAGCTTGGCAGGGGGTGTCACTGAAGCTTTCTTT. It is translated as CASSLAGGVTEAFF.

This chain links TRBV2 with TRBJ2-1; 8 nucleotides agree with TRBD2. The junction had 12 bases not matched to a gene; V was cut back by 8 bases and J by 6 bases. Germline loops: CDR1 SNHLY, CDR2 FYNNEI. The CDR3 runs 15 residues. The CDR3, as DNA: TGTGCCAGCCGGCTTGAGAGCGGGAGAAGCAATGAGCAGTTCTTC. It yields the protein CASRLESGRSNEQFF.

Worth noting for this clone: A far more abundant clone sits one base away, making this likely a read error. The chain employs TRBV4-1 and TRBJ2-7, with D perhaps TRBD1 or TRBD2 (5 bases each). Germline V CDR1 and CDR2: MGHRA, YSYEKL. V was trimmed by 6 bases and J by 5 bases, leaving 17 bases between them. The CDR3 loop spans 14 amino acids. In DNA form, the CDR3 reads TGCGCCAGCAGATTCGGGACGAGGCCGAACGAGCAGTACTTC. Residues: CASRFGTRPNEQYF.

This clone showed up just a few times. The chain joins TRBV6-5 to TRBJ2-1, with 8 positions matching TRBD1. The CDR3 covers 15 residues. The V gene end was trimmed by 0 bases and the J gene end by 8 bases; junction bases not matched to a gene: 6. CDR1 is MNHEY and CDR2 is SVGAGI in the germline V gene. The CDR3 is CASSYSDRGGDEQFF. Here the CDR3 DNA reads TGTGCCAGCAGTTACTCCGACAGGGGTGGGGATGAGCAGTTCTTC.

This chain joins TRBV7-6 and TRBJ2-1, with unresolved D. V was clipped by 5 bases and J by 0 bases, with 11 bases between them. CDR1 is SGHVS, CDR2 FNYEAQ, per germline. The CDR3 spans 15 residues. This CDR3 is CASSASGGSYNEQFF. In nucleotides, the CDR3 is TGTGCCAGCAGCGCCTCGGGCGGCTCCTACAATGAGCAGTTCTTC.

In this sample, this clone is medium-sized. V is TRBV5-4 and J is TRBJ1-1, with D possibly matching TRBD1 (5 bases). Deletions cut 2 bases from V and 0 bases from J, with 11 bases between. This CDR3 is built from 15 residues. CDR1 SGHNT and CDR2 YYREEE come from the germline V gene (reference sequence). CDR3 protein: CASSFQGGLNTEAFF. CDR3 in DNA: TGTGCCAGCAGCTTTCAGGGTGGGTTGAACACTGAAGCTTTCTTT.

A note on this clone: The identical CDR3 is also encoded by other nucleotide sequences in the sample. The CDR3 spells CASSLAGVVNEQFF. The CDR3 region has the DNA TGTGCCAGCAGTTTAGCTGGGGTTGTAAATGAGCAGTTCTTC. J is TRBJ2-1 and V is TRBV27; no definite D call. Germline CDR1 is MNHEY and CDR2 is SMNVEV (reference sequence). Between the trimmed V and J ends, which lost 2 bases and 7 bases, there was a span of 12 bases. This CDR3 spans 14 amino acids.

This clone was detected only once. The chain joins TRBV27 to TRBJ1-1; D is unclear. The V gene lost 5 bases and the J gene lost 1 base, with 8 bases spanning the gap. The CDR3 spans 13 residues. Germline CDR1 and CDR2: MNHEY and SMNVEV (reference sequence). CDR3 protein: CASSPGWNTEAFF. The CDR3 DNA sequence: TGTGCCAGCAGTCCGGGGTGGAACACTGAAGCTTTCTTT.

This chain uses TRBV27 with TRBJ2-7, with D possibly being TRBD1 or TRBD2 (6 bases each). The CDR3 runs 14 residues. The germline gives CDR1 MNHEY, CDR2 SMNVEV (reference sequence). The germline V and J ends were trimmed by 5 bases and 3 bases, with 14 bases remaining between them. CDR3 amino acids: CASSPGARHYEQYF. The DNA of the CDR3 is TGTGCCAGCAGTCCGGGGGCTAGACACTACGAGCAGTACTTC.

This clone was seen a handful of times. V gene TRBV28 combines with J gene TRBJ1-1; D is possibly TRBD1 (6 bases). The CDR3 covers 12 residues. Trimming left V 3 bases short and J 13 bases short, with 15 bases between. Germline CDR1 and CDR2: MDHEN and SYDVKM. The CDR3 spells CASSFGQGMNFF. DNA for the CDR3: TGTGCCAGCAGTTTCGGCCAGGGGATGAATTTCTTT.

J is TRBJ2-1 and V is TRBV28; D possibly matches TRBD1 or TRBD2 (5 bases each). The CDR3 length is 16 residues. In germline, CDR1 is MDHEN, CDR2 SYDVKM. Trimming removed 2 bases at V and 7 bases at J, with 18 bases between. The CDR3 region is CASSLALGPPTNEQFF. DNA of the CDR3: TGTGCCAGCAGTTTAGCCCTGGGACCGCCAACGAATGAGCAGTTCTTC. Filled out from reference TRBV28 and TRBJ2-1, the complete variable domain reads DVKVTQSSRYLVKRTGEKVFLECVQDMDHENMFWYRQDPGLGLRLIYFSYDVKMKEKGDIPEGYSVSREKKERFSLILESASTNQTSMYLCASSLALGPPTNEQFFGPGTRLTVL.

The chain employs TRBV9 and TRBJ2-1, with 10 bases aligning to TRBD2. This CDR3 has 14 residues. Trimming removed 0 bases from V and 10 bases from J; junction bases left unmatched: 4. Looked up from germline, CDR1 is SGDLS and CDR2 is YYNGEE. The CDR3 nucleotides are TGTGCCAGCAGCGTAGGGCTAGCGGGAGAAGAGCAGTTCTTC. Translating gives CASSVGLAGEEQFF. The full variable domain, completed using reference TRBV9 and TRBJ2-1, is DSGVTQTPKHLITATGQRVTLRCSPRSGDLSVYWYQQSLDQGLQFLIQYYNGEERAKGNILERFSAQQFPDLHSELNLSSLELGDSALYFCASSVGLAGEEQFFGPGTRLTVL.

The gene calls are TRBV11-2 and TRBJ1-2, with D unclear. The CDR3 runs to 12 residues. From germline, CDR1 is SGHAT and CDR2 FQNNGV. V was trimmed by 1 base and J by 6 bases, leaving 6 bases between them. CDR3 bases: TGTGCCAGCAGCTTAGGGCGTGATGGCTACACCTTC. It yields the protein CASSLGRDGYTF.

This clone was seen just once. This chain connects TRBV19 to TRBJ1-1; D uncertain. Germline V gene data show CDR1 as LNHDA and CDR2 as SQIVND (reference sequence). CDR3 length: 13 amino acids. Trimming stripped 7 bases from V and 8 bases from J, with 17 bases between. CDR3 amino acids: CASTFTSYGEAFF. Here the CDR3 DNA reads TGTGCCAGTACCTTCACATCATACGGCGAAGCTTTCTTT.

This clone has a single count. The gene calls are TRBV9 and TRBJ2-3, with D maybe TRBD2 (5 bases). There are 15 residues in the CDR3. Deletions cut 2 bases from V and 2 bases from J, with 12 bases between. Per the germline V gene, CDR1 is SGDLS and CDR2 is YYNGEE. The CDR3 coding sequence is TGTGCCAGCAGCGTTCGGGATTACTCCACAGATACGCAGTATTTT. This gives the protein CASSVRDYSTDTQYF. The full variable domain, in which reference TRBV9 and TRBJ2-3 provide the parts outside the CDR3, is DSGVTQTPKHLITATGQRVTLRCSPRSGDLSVYWYQQSLDQGLQFLIQYYNGEERAKGNILERFSAQQFPDLHSELNLSSLELGDSALYFCASSVRDYSTDTQYFGPGTRLTVL.

Comments on this clone: An end of the junction differs from the germline gene, which may be a read error. The chain uses TRBV28 and TRBJ1-1, with 8 bases identical to TRBD1. The CDR3 consists of 14 residues. Germline V gene lookup returns CDR1 MDHEN and CDR2 SYDVKM. The CDR3: CASSPRTGNAEAFF. The CDR3 region has the DNA TGTGCCAGCAGTCCCAGGACAGGGAACGCTGAAGCTTTCTTT.

The chain is built from TRBV7-9 and TRBJ2-5; 8 bases line up with TRBD2. From germline, CDR1 is SEHNR and CDR2 FQNEAQ (reference sequence). V was pared by 4 bases and J by 5 bases, with 15 bases of the junction left unmatched. This CDR3 has 17 residues. The chain's CDR3 is CASSSTPGGLGGETQYF. CDR3 DNA sequence: TGTGCCAGCAGCTCGACTCCCGGGGGACTAGGCGGGGAGACCCAGTACTTC.

The chain couples TRBV19 to TRBJ2-1, with 9 bases matching TRBD2. V shed 3 bases, J shed 8 bases, and the junction held 5 bases outside the gene matches. This CDR3 comprises 14 residues. Germline V gene data show CDR1 as LNHDA and CDR2 as SQIVND (reference sequence). The CDR3 region is CASSMGGGADEQFF. The CDR3 coding sequence is TGTGCCAGTAGTATGGGCGGGGGGGCCGATGAGCAGTTCTTC.

The chain has TRBV6-6 and TRBJ1-1; D call uncertain. Trimming left V 6 bases short and J 5 bases short, with 13 bases between. CDR3 length equals 13 residues. Germline assignment: CDR1 MNHNY and CDR2 SVGAGI (reference sequence). CDR3 amino acids: CASSNDPGTEAFF. CDR3 nucleotides: TGTGCCAGCAGCAATGATCCCGGGACTGAAGCTTTCTTT.

The chain uses TRBV6-5 and TRBJ1-5, with 11 bases aligning to TRBD1. V was clipped by 6 bases and J by 7 bases; unmatched bases: 8. This CDR3 has 15 amino acids. Germline V CDR1 and CDR2: MNHEY, SVGAGI. The CDR3 DNA is TGTGCCAGCAGCAGTGGACAGGGGGCGAACCAGCCCCAGCATTTT. It is translated as CASSSGQGANQPQHF.

This chain connects TRBV28 to TRBJ2-1; D call uncertain. Looked up from germline, CDR1 is MDHEN and CDR2 is SYDVKM. The CDR3 has 13 residues. V lost 6 bases to trimming and J lost 4 bases, with 10 bases between them. CDR3 DNA: TGTGCCAGCAGCCTGATCCGTTACAATGAGCAGTTCTTC. Its protein product is CASSLIRYNEQFF.

This clone was seen once. The chain joins TRBV7-9 to TRBJ2-5; D gene ambiguous. Germline V gene sequence: CDR1 SEHNR, CDR2 FQNEAQ (reference sequence). Trimming cost V 4 bases and J 0 bases, with 18 bases left between them. This CDR3 contains 17 residues. CDR3 coding DNA: TGTGCCAGCAGCTCAACTCGCTACGAGAGGTACCAAGAGACCCAGTACTTC. It codes for CASSSTRYERYQETQYF.

The genes are TRBV19 and TRBJ2-5; TRBD2 matches at 11 bases. J was trimmed by 4 bases and V by 5 bases; bases with no gene match: 12. This CDR3 has 17 residues. Germline V gene lookup returns CDR1 LNHDA and CDR2 SQIVND (reference sequence). CDR3 DNA sequence: TGTGCCAGTAGTCCCGGGACTAGCGGACCAAGGGGAGAGACCCAGTACTTC. It yields the protein CASSPGTSGPRGETQYF.

V gene TRBV7-8 combines with J gene TRBJ2-7; tentative D call: TRBD2 (6 bases). The CDR3 has 15 residues. Germline values: CDR1 SGHVS, CDR2 FQNEAQ. The V and J ends lost 5 bases and 2 bases respectively, with 16 bases between them. For the CDR3, the DNA is TGTGCCAGCAGCCCCCGACGCGGGGATGCCTACGAGCAGTACTTC. This gives the protein CASSPRRGDAYEQYF.

In its sample, this clone is large (0.1 to 1%). The chain joins TRBV27 to TRBJ2-7; D gene uncertain. The CDR3 totals 15 residues. Germline loops: CDR1 MNHEY, CDR2 SMNVEV (reference sequence). The V and J ends lost 4 bases and 0 bases respectively, with 13 bases between them. The CDR3 DNA is TGTGCCAGCAGTTATCGACCCAGCAACTCCTACGAGCAGTACTTC. Translated, it gives CASSYRPSNSYEQYF.

This chain connects TRBV10-1 to TRBJ1-5; perhaps TRBD1 as D (6 bases). The CDR3 totals 15 residues. Per germline, CDR1 WNHNN and CDR2 SYGVQD (reference sequence). V lost 8 bases and J lost 0, with 14 bases in between. CDR3 in amino acids: CASGGAGVSNQPQHF. CDR3 coding DNA: TGCGCCAGCGGAGGGGCAGGGGTTAGCAATCAGCCCCAGCATTTT.